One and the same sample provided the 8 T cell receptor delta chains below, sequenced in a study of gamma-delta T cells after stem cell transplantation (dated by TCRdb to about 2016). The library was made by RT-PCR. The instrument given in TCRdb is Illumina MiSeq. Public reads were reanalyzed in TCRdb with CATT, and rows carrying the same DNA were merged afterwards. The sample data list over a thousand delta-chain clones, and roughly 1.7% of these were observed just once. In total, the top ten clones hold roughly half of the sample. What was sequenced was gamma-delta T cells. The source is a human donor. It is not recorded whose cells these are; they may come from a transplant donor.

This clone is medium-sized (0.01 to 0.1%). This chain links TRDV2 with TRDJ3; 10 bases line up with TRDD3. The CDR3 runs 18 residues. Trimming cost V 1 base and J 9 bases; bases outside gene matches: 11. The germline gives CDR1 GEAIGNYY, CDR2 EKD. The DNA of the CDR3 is TGTGCCTGTGACACGGCAGAACTGGGGGATTCAGGCACCCGACAGATGTTTTTC. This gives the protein CACDTAELGDSGTRQMFF.

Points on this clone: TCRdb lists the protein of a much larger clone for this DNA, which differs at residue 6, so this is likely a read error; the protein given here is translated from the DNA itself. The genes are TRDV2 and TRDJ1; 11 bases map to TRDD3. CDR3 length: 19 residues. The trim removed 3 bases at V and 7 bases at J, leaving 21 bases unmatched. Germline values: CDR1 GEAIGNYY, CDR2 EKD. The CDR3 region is CACDPVPGLGDTGGSKLIF. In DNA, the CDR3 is TGTGCCTGTGACCCCGTGCCCGGTCTGGGGGATACCGGAGGGTCTAAACTCATCTTT.

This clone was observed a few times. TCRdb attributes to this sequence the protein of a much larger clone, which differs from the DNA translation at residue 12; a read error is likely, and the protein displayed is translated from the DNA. CDR3 residues: CACDPVSDGPPVDKLIF. DNA of the CDR3: TGTGCCTGTGACCCAGTATCGGATGGGCCCCCGGTCGATAAACTCATCTTT. The chain couples TRDV2 to TRDJ1; D is ambiguous. The CDR3 spans 17 residues. CDR1 is GEAIGNYY and CDR2 is EKD in the germline V gene. The ends were cut back, 3 bases at V and 4 bases at J, with 23 bases in the middle.

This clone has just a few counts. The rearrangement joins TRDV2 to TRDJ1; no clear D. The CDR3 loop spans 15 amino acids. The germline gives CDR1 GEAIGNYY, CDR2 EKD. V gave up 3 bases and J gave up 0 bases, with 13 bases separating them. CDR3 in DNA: TGTGCCTGTGACCAGTTGAACCGCAACACCGATAAACTCATCTTT. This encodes CACDQLNRNTDKLIF.

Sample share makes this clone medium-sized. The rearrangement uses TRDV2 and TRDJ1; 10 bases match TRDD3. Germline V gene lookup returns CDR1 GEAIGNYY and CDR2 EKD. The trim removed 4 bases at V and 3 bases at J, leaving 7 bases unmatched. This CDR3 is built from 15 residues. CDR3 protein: CACESLGDRADKLIF. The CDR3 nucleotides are TGTGCCTGTGAGTCCCTGGGGGATAGAGCCGATAAACTCATCTTT.

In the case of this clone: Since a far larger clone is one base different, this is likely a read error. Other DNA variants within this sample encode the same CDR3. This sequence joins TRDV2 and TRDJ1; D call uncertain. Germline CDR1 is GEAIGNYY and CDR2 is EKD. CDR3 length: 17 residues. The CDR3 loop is CACDGLGVPGGTDKLIF. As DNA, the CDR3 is TGTGCTTGTGACGGCCTCGGGGTTCCCGGAGGCACCGATAAACTCATCTTT.

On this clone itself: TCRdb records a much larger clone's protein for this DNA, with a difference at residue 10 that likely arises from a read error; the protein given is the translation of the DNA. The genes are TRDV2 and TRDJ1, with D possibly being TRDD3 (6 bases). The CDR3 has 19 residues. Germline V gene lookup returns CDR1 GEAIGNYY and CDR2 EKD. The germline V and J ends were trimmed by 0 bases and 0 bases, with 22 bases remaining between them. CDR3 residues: CACDTVEGAGGPYTDKLIF. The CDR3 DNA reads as TGTGCCTGTGACACCGTGGAGGGCGCAGGGGGACCGTACACCGATAAACTCATCTTT.

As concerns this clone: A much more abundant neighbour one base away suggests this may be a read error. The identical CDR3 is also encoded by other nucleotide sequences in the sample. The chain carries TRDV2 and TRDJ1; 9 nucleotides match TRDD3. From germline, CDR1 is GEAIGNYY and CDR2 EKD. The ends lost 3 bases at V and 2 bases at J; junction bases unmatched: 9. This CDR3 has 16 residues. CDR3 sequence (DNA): TGTGCCTGTGACCCCATTGGGGGATATGTAACCGATAAACTCATCTTT. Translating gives CACDPIGGYVTDKLIF.